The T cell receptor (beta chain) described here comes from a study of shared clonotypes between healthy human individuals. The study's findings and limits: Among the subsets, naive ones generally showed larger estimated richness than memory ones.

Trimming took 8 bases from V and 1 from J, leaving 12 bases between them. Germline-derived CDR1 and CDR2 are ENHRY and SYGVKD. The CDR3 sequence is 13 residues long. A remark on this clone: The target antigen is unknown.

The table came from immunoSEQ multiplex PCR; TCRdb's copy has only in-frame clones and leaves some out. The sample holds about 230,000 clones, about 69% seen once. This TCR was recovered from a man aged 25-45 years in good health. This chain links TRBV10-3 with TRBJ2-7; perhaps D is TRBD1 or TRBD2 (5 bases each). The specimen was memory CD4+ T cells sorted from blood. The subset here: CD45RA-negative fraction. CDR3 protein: CAIGNGGSYEQYF. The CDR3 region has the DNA TGTGCCATCGGAAATGGGGGTTCCTACGAGCAGTACTTC.